This T cell receptor (beta chain) was documented in a study of blood T cells in healthy people across ages. At the level of the study: Template switching picked up about one barcoded beta molecule for each two T cells.

Combining a sample-barcoded 5' primer with a J-beta primer mix, a second PCR ran for about 7 to 12 cycles. TCRdb re-called the 5' RACE reads through MiXCR, storing one row per CDR3 protein. This table holds about 1.8 million distinct CDR3 sequences, around 50% found once. This clonotype has only a few counts. The clonotype originates from a woman aged 40-49 years in good health. The sequenced sample consisted of blood.

The CDR3 nucleotides are TGTGCCAGCAGCTCCGACGGGGGTAGCACAGATACGCAGTATTTT. Protein product: CASSSDGGSTDTQYF. The chain uses TRBV7-2 and TRBJ2-3; tentatively, D is TRBD2 (6 bases). The CDR3 has 15 residues. Germline V CDR1 and CDR2: SGHTA, FQGNSA. Trimming removed 4 bases from V and 0 bases from J, with 11 bases in between.